This TCR beta chain comes out of a study of cytomegalovirus exposure and HLA in healthy donors. Study conclusions and caveats: Using a false discovery rate of 0.05, a later analysis showed that roughly 16,000 TCR beta sequences were associated with HLA alleles. In an earlier analysis, productive rearrangement rates for most beta V segments clustered near 90% or 30%. With further analysis later on, most CMV-associated TCR beta chains appeared HLA-restricted.

Primers: 60 Vbeta forward and 13 Jbeta reverse. Data came from immunoSEQ multiplex PCR; TCRdb stores just in-frame clones and leaves some out. The table shows 120,000 or so clones, with approximately 81% occurring only once. The germline gives CDR1 ENHRY, CDR2 SYGVKD. The CDR3 has 13 residues. The V end was cut by 6 bases, the J end by 4 bases, with 12 bases between. On this clone: Its antigen is unidentified.

The source of this sequence is a woman aged 35 to 49 in good health and CMV-seronegative. V is TRBV10-3 and J is TRBJ1-2; TRBD1 might be the D (6 bases). What was sequenced was PBMCs. The CDR3 DNA is TGTGCCATCAGCGAGGACAGCACCTATGGCTACACCTTC. Amino acid sequence: CAISEDSTYGYTF.